This TCR beta chain was sequenced in a study of T cell responses to AZD1222 COVID-19 vaccine. TCRdb's table, derived via immunoSEQ multiplex PCR, lists solely in-frame clones and lacks some. This sample has 150,000 or so clones, with approximately 85% found just once. General study findings and limits: Repertoires in all cases were sampled only once the peak T cell response had passed.

Comments on this clone: Its antigen remains unidentified.

Sequenced here: peripheral blood, sampled on day 0 of MenACWY control vaccination. The TCR comes from an adult in good health.

CDR3: CATSDYGRHEKLFF. CDR3 bases: TGTGCCACCAGTGATTACGGCCGACATGAAAAACTGTTTTTT. The chain links TRBV24-1 to TRBJ1-4; D is uncertain. CDR3 length: 14 residues. With 2 bases removed from V and 6 bases from J, the gap between germline ends came to 9 bases. The germline CDR1 and CDR2 sequences are KGHDR and SFDVKD.